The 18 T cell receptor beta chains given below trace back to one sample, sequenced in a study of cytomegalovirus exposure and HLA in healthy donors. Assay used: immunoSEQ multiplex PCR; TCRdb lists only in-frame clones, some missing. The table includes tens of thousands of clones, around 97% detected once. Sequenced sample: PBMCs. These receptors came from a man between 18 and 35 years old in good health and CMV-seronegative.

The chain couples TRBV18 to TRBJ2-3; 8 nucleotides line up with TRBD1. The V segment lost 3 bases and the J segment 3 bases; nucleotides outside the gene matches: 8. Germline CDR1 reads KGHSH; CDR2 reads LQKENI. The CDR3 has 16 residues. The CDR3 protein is CASSPKEQGGTDTQYF. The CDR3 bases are TGTGCCAGCTCACCGAAGGAACAGGGGGGAACAGATACGCAGTATTTT. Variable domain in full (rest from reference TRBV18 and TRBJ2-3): NAGVMQNPRHLVRRRGQEARLRCSPMKGHSHVYWYRQLPEEGLKFMVYLQKENIIDESGMPKERFSAEFPKEGPSILRIQQVVRGDSAAYFCASSPKEQGGTDTQYFGPGTRLTVL.

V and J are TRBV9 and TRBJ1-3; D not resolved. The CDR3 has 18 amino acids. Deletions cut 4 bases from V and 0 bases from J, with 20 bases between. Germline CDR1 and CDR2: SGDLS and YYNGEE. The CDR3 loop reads CASSRNSPTLFSGNTIYF. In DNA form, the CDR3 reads TGTGCCAGCAGCCGAAACTCCCCGACACTCTTCTCTGGAAACACCATATATTTT.

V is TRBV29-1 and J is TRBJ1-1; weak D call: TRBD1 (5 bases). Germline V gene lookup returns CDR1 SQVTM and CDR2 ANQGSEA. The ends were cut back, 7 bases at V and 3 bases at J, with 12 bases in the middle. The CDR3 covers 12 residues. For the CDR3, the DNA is TGCAGCGGACAGTTGGCAGACACTGAAGCTTTCTTT. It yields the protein CSGQLADTEAFF.

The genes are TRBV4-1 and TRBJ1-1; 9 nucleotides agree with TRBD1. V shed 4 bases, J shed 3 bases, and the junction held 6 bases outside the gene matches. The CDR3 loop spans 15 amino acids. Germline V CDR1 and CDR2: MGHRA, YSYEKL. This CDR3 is CASSLRGQGYTEAFF. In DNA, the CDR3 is TGCGCCAGCAGCCTCCGTGGACAGGGGTACACTGAAGCTTTCTTT.

The CDR3 is CASSLGDSSQETQYF. The CDR3 bases are TGTGCCAGCAGCTTAGGGGACTCCTCCCAAGAGACCCAGTACTTC. The chain joins TRBV11-2 to TRBJ2-5; D is possibly TRBD2 (6 bases). This CDR3 has 15 residues. CDR1 is SGHAT and CDR2 is FQNNGV in the germline V gene. V dropped 1 base and J dropped 1 base, with 10 bases sitting between them.

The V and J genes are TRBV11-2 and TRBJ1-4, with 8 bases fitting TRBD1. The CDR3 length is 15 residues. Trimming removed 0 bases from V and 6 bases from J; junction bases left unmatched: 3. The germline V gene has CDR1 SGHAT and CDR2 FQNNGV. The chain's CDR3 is CASSLEPGQDEKLFF. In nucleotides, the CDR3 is TGTGCCAGCAGCTTAGAGCCGGGACAGGATGAAAAACTGTTTTTT.

The chain's CDR3 is CASFSQGASYNEQFF. CDR3 nucleotides: TGTGCCAGCTTTTCACAGGGGGCCTCCTACAATGAGCAGTTCTTC. The chain recombines TRBV5-5 with TRBJ2-1; 9 positions agree with TRBD1. V lost 7 bases and J lost 0; bases outside the gene matches: 5. The CDR3 has 15 amino acids. CDR1 SGHKS and CDR2 YYEKEE come from the germline V gene (reference sequence).

The CDR3 region is CASSPPGTTSNYGYTF. CDR3 nucleotide sequence: TGTGCCAGCTCACCACCGGGGACAACCTCTAACTATGGCTACACCTTC. J is TRBJ1-2 and V is TRBV18; the D gene is possibly TRBD1 (6 bases). Germline loops: CDR1 KGHSH, CDR2 LQKENI. V lost 0 bases and J 0 bases, leaving 11 bases between the germline ends. The CDR3 has 16 residues.

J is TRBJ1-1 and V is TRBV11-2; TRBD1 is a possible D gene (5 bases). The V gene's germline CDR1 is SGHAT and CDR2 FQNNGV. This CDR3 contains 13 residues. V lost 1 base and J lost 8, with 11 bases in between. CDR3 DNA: TGTGCCAGCAGCTTAGGAGGTGCAGGGGAAGCTTTCTTT. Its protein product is CASSLGGAGEAFF.

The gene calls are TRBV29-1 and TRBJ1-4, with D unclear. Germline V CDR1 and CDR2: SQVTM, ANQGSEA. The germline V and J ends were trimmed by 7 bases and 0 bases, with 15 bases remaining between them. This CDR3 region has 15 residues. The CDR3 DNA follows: TGCAGCGCCCCCTGGCAGGATTCAACTAATGAAAAACTGTTTTTT. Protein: CSAPWQDSTNEKLFF.

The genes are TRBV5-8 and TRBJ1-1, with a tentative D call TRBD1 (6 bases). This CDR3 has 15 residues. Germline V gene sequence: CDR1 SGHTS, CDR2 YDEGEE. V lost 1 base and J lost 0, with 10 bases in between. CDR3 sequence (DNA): TGTGCCAGCAGCTTGTTAGGACAGTTGAACACTGAAGCTTTCTTT. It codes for CASSLLGQLNTEAFF.

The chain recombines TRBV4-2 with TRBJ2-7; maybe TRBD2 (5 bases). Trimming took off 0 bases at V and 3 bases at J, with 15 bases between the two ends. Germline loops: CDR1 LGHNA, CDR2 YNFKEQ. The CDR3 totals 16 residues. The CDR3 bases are TGTGCCAGCAGCCAAGATCCTTCCGGACGGGGCTACGAGCAGTACTTC. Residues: CASSQDPSGRGYEQYF.

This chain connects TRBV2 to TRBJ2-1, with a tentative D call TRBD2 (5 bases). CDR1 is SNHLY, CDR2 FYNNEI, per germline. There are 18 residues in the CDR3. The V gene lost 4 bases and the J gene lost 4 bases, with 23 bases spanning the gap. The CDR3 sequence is CASSGFPVSGSSYNEQFF. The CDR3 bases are TGTGCCAGCAGTGGGTTTCCGGTATCTGGGAGTTCGTACAATGAGCAGTTCTTC.

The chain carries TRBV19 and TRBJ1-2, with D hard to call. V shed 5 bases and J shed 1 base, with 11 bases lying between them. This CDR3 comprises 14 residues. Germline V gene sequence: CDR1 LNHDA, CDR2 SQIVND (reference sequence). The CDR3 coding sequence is TGTGCCAGTAGTTTTTCGCAGGATAACTATGGCTACACCTTC. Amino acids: CASSFSQDNYGYTF.

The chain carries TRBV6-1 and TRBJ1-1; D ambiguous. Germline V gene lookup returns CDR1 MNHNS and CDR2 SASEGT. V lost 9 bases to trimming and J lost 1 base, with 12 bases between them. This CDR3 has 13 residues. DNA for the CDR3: TGTGCCAGTTATGAGAGGTCGAACACTGAAGCTTTCTTT. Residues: CASYERSNTEAFF.

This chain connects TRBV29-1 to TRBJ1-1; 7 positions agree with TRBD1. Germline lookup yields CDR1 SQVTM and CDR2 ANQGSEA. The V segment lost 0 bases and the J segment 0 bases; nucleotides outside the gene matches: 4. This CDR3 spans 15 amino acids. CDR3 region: CSVEEGQLMNTEAFF. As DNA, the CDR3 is TGCAGCGTTGAAGAGGGACAGCTCATGAACACTGAAGCTTTCTTT.

Written as DNA, the CDR3 is TGTGCCAGCAGCTTACAGGGGAACACTGAAGCTTTCTTT. The encoded protein is CASSLQGNTEAFF. The chain uses TRBV7-9 and TRBJ1-1; TRBD1 might be the D (5 bases). Between the trimmed V and J ends, which lost 2 bases and 1 base, there was a span of 5 bases. This CDR3 is 13 amino acids long. CDR1 is SEHNR, CDR2 FQNEAQ, per germline (reference sequence).

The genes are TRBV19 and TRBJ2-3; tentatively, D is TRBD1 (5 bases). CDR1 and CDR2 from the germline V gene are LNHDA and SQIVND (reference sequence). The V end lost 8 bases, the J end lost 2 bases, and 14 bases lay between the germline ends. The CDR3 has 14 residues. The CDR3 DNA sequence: TGTGCCAGTCTAGACAGCTCGAACACAGATACGCAGTATTTT. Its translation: CASLDSSNTDTQYF. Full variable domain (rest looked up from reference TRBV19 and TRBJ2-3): DGGITQSPKYLFRKEGQNVTLSCEQNLNHDAMYWYRQDPGQGLRLIYYSQIVNDFQKGDIAEGYSVSREKKESFPLTVTSAQKNPTAFYLCASLDSSNTDTQYFGPGTRLTVL.